Listed here are 9 T cell receptor beta chains from one sample, sequenced in a study of T cell repertoires in cytomegalovirus infection. TCRdb recomputed calls from the reads with MiXCR, one row per CDR3 protein. The sample lists about 440,000 distinct CDR3 sequences, approximately 31% occurring once. The sequencing sample was made of PBMCs. The receptor set was obtained from a human donor in good health (CMV status not recorded). Some clones in this sample may be carry-over from other donors' samples.

The CDR3 DNA reads as TGCGCCAGCAGCCAAGGGACGGCGGGGGGGCAGACAGATACGCAGTATTTT. It encodes CASSQGTAGGQTDTQYF. V and J are TRBV4-3 and TRBJ2-3; 9 positions agree with TRBD2. The CDR3 sequence is 17 residues long. Germline V gene lookup returns CDR1 LGHNA and CDR2 YSLEER. V shed 1 base and J 3 bases; nucleotides not matched to a gene: 8.

V and J are TRBV7-6 and TRBJ2-3, with D perhaps being TRBD1 or TRBD2 (6 bases each). CDR3 length: 18 residues. In germline, CDR1 is SGHVS, CDR2 FNYEAQ. The V end was cut by 3 bases, the J end by 0 bases, with 19 bases between. DNA of the CDR3: TGTGCCAGCAGCTTCGATATCGGGGGCACCCAGAGCACAGATACGCAGTATTTT. This translates into CASSFDIGGTQSTDTQYF.

A few counts support this clonotype. This CDR3 reads CATGTDSGNTIYF. The CDR3 DNA sequence: TGTGCCACCGGGACAGACTCTGGAAACACCATATATTTT. The chain joins TRBV6-6 to TRBJ1-3; 7 bases fit TRBD1. V lost 10 bases to trimming and J lost 0 bases; unmatched junction nucleotides: 3. Germline V gene sequence: CDR1 MNHNY, CDR2 SVGAGI (reference sequence). The CDR3 consists of 13 residues.

The chain recombines TRBV20-1 with TRBJ2-1; either TRBD1 or TRBD2 may fit D (6 bases each). In germline, CDR1 is DFQATT, CDR2 SNEGSKA (reference sequence). Trimming shortened V by 4 bases and J by 1 base, and 14 bases separated the two germline ends. This CDR3 spans 15 amino acids. CDR3 DNA: TGCAGTGCTACCGGGGGCAGGACGTCCTACAATGAGCAGTTCTTC. Protein: CSATGGRTSYNEQFF.

The chain couples TRBV5-6 to TRBJ2-7; weak D call: TRBD2 (6 bases). CDR3 length equals 16 residues. V gave up 2 bases and J gave up 3 bases, with 18 bases separating them. The germline CDR1 and CDR2 sequences are SGHDT and YYEEEE. This chain's CDR3 is CASSFGSGLLIYEQYF. In nucleotides, the CDR3 is TGTGCCAGCAGCTTTGGTTCGGGACTCCTTATCTACGAGCAGTACTTC.

The chain is built from TRBV19 and TRBJ1-1, with D maybe TRBD1 (6 bases). This CDR3 contains 15 residues. Looked up from germline, CDR1 is LNHDA and CDR2 is SQIVND (reference sequence). Trimming took off 4 bases at V and 11 bases at J, with 23 bases between the two ends. The DNA for the CDR3 is TGTGCCAGTAGTAGACGGGACACCCGCCGGGGGGATGCTTTCTTT. Its protein is CASSRRDTRRGDAFF.

There are a few counts of this clonotype. The V call is TRBV6-1, the J call TRBJ2-7; a weak D match, TRBD1 (6 bases). The CDR3 consists of 13 residues. V lost 5 bases, J lost 6 bases, and 14 bases lay in between. Germline loops: CDR1 MNHNS, CDR2 SASEGT. The CDR3 reads CASSKRQAGEQYF. CDR3 sequence (DNA): TGTGCCAGCAGTAAAAGACAGGCCGGCGAGCAGTACTTC.

In this sample, this clonotype turned up a few times. The chain has TRBV24-1 and TRBJ2-3; D perhaps matches TRBD2 (5 bases). The germline V gene has CDR1 KGHDR and CDR2 SFDVKD. The CDR3 extends over 11 amino acids. Trimming shortened V by 9 bases and J by 4 bases, and 7 bases separated the two germline ends. CDR3 sequence: CATRGSDTQYF. CDR3 DNA sequence: TGTGCCACCCGGGGATCAGATACGCAGTATTTT.

This clonotype occurred a few times. The chain combines TRBV7-2 with TRBJ2-5; a weak D match, TRBD2 (7 bases). CDR1 SGHTA and CDR2 FQGNSA come from the germline V gene. V lost 2 bases, J lost 5 bases, and 15 bases lay in between. The CDR3 covers 15 residues. Here the CDR3 reads CASSLLAGAGETQYF. CDR3 DNA: TGTGCCAGCAGCTTACTGGCGGGGGCAGGGGAGACCCAGTACTTC.